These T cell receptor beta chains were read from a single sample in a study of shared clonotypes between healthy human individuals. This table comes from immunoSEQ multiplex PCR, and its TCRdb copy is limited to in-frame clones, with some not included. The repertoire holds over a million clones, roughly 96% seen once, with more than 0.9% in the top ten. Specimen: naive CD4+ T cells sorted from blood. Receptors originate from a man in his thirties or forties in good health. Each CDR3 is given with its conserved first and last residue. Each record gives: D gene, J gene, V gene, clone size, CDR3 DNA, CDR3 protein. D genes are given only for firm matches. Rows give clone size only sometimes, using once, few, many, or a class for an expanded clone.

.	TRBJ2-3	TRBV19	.	TGTGCCAGTAGTTTCACAGATACGCAGTATTTT	CASSFTDTQYF
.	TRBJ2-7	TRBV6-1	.	TGTGCCAGCCCGAACAGTTACGAGCAGTACTTC	CASPNSYEQYF
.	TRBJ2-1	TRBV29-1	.	TGCAGCCAAATGTGGGGTACTCAGAATGAGCAGTTCTTC	CSQMWGTQNEQFF
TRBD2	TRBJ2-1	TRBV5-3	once	TGTGCCAGAAGCTTGGCCGCTCAGGAAACTAGCGGGAGTTGCAATGAGCAGTTCTTC	CARSLAAQETSGSCNEQFF
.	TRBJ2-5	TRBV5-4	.	TGTGCCAGCAGCTACCCGACAGGAGAAGAGACCCAGTACTTC	CASSYPTGEETQYF
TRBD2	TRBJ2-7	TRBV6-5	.	TGTGCCAGCAGTACTAGCGGGAGTGGACCCTACGAGCAGTACTTC	CASSTSGSGPYEQYF
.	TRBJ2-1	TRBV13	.	TGTGCCAGCAGCTTAGTAGGCGGCAATGAGCAGTTCTTC	CASSLVGGNEQFF
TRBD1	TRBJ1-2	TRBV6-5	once	TGTGCCAGCAGTTACCTAGGGACAGGGCTTGTATATGGCTACACCTTC	CASSYLGTGLVYGYTF
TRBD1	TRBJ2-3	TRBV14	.	TGTGCCAGCAGCCACAGGAGCGGGACAGGGGGGCATACGCAGTATTTT	CASSHRSGTGGHTQYF
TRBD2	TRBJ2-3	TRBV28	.	TGTGCCAGCAGGCCTAGCGGTAGCACAGATACGCAGTATTTT	CASRPSGSTDTQYF
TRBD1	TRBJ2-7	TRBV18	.	TGTGCCAGCTCACCGACTCCAGGGGGCGCGACATACGAGCAGTACTTC	CASSPTPGGATYEQYF
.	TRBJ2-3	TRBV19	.	TGTGCCAGTAGTCTTCTCCCTAGCGGAGGGGTAGGGGGAGATACGCAGTATTTT	CASSLLPSGGVGGDTQYF
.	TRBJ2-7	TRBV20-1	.	TGCAGTGCTATACTCTCCTACGAGCAGTACTTC	CSAILSYEQYF
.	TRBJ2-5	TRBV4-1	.	TGCGCCAGCAGCCAAGAGTTAGGGCGGCGGATGGAGACCCAGTACTTC	CASSQELGRRMETQYF
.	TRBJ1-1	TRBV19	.	TGTGCCAGTAGGACTCCGGGACTACCCTTCACTGAAGCTTTCTTT	CASRTPGLPFTEAFF
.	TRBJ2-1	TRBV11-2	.	TGTGCCAGCAGCGTCAGGGGAGTTGTGTCCTACAATGAGCAGTTCTTC	CASSVRGVVSYNEQFF
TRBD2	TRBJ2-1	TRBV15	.	TGTGCCACCAGCAGAGATGCGTGGGCCTGGCGGGAGGGGAATGAGCAGTTCTTC	CATSRDAWAWREGNEQFF
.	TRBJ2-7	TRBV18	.	TGTGCCAGCTCACCTGTGGGAGATGCCTACGAGCAGTACTTC	CASSPVGDAYEQYF
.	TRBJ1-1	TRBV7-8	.	TGTGCCAGCAGCTTAGGGACAGCCCTCCAGGGCACTGAAGCTTTCTTT	CASSLGTALQGTEAFF
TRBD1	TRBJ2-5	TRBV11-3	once	TGTGCCAGCAGCTTAGTATTAGGGACAGGGAGAGAGACCCAGTACTTC	CASSLVLGTGRETQYF
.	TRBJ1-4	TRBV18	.	TGTGCCAGCTCACCGACAGGAAACAATGAAAAACTGTTTTTT	CASSPTGNNEKLFF
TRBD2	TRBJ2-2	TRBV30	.	TGTGCCTGGAGGTCTAGCGGGGCTACGAACACCGGGGAGCTGTTTTTT	CAWRSSGATNTGELFF
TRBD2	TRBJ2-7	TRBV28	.	TGTGCCAGCAATGAGCCCGGACTAGCGGGCACCTACGAGCAGTACTTC	CASNEPGLAGTYEQYF
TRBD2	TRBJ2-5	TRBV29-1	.	TGCAGCGTTGAAAAAGCGGGAGTATCCCAAGAGACCCAGTACTTC	CSVEKAGVSQETQYF
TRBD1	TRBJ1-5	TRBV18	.	TGTGCCAGCTCACCCGACAGGGGGCCGTATAGCAATCAGCCCCAGCATTTT	CASSPDRGPYSNQPQHF
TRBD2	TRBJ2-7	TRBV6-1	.	TGTGCCAGCAATATTAGCGGGAGGGACTACGAGCAGTACTTC	CASNISGRDYEQYF
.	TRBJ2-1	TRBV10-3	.	TGTGCCATCAGTCCGGGACTGGCTCGCCACAATGAGCAGTTCTTC	CAISPGLARHNEQFF
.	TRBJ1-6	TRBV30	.	TGTGCCTCATCCCCCGGACAGAATAATTCACCCCTCCACTTT	CASSPGQNNSPLHF
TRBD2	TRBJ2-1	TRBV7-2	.	TGTGCCAGCAGCCCGCGGACTAGCGGGAGTTACAATGAGCAGTTCTTC	CASSPRTSGSYNEQFF
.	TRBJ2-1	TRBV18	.	TGTGCCAGCTCACCAGGGGTTAATGTCTATGAGCAGTTCTTC	CASSPGVNVYEQFF
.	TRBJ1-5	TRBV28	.	TGTGCCAGCTGGGCTAATTGGGGGTATAGCAATCAGCCCCAGCATTTT	CASWANWGYSNQPQHF
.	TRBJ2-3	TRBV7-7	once	TGTGCCAGCAGCTCCTCGGTGACCTCAGATACGCAGTATTTT	CASSSSVTSDTQYF
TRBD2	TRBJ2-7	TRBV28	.	TGTGCCAGCAGTCCCTGGACTAGCGGGAGGCCTTCCTACGAGCAGTACTTC	CASSPWTSGRPSYEQYF
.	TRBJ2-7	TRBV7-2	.	TGTGCCAGCAGCCGCCGGGACCCGACCTACGAGCAGTACTTC	CASSRRDPTYEQYF
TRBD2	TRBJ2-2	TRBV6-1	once	TGTGCCAGCAGTGGACTAGCGGGAGTCGCCGGGGAGCTGTTTTTT	CASSGLAGVAGELFF
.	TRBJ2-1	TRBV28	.	TGTGCCAGCCATGACATAAGGGGTCATCAGTTCTTC	CASHDIRGHQFF
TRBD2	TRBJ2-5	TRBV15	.	TGTGCCACCAGCAGAGGTAGCGGGAGGGGGGCCCAAGAGACCCAGTACTTC	CATSRGSGRGAQETQYF
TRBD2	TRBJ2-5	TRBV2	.	TGTGCCAGCAGTGGGGCTAGCGGGAGCCAAGAGACCCAGTACTTC	CASSGASGSQETQYF
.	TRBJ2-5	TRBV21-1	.	TGTGCCAGCAGCATCTGCGGACTAGCCCCCCGGGAGACCCAGTACTTC	CASSICGLAPRETQYF